This T cell receptor (beta chain) was recovered during a study of OX40 agonist ivuxolimab in advanced cancers. The overall study: With a range of roughly 20 to 85, age averaged approximately 64 years, and about 80% were male.

About this clone itself: Its antigen is still unknown.

The protocol was immunoSEQ multiplex PCR, while the TCRdb copy is restricted to in-frame clones and leaves out a portion. This table holds fewer than 100,000 clones, roughly 89% found once. The CDR3 is 15 residues long. Per the germline V gene, CDR1 is SGHTA and CDR2 is FQGNSA. Whole-study findings and limits: Compared with others, partial responders at 0.1-3.0 mg/kg displayed clonal expansion among the lowest.

The specimen comprised CD4+ or CD8+ T cells sorted from blood, sampled in a trial of the OX40 agonist ivuxolimab. The rearrangement joins TRBV7-2 to TRBJ2-5; 8 bases map to TRBD1. The J call may be faulty, since TRBJ2-7 better matches the DNA end. This receptor was taken from an adult with an advanced solid tumor such as melanoma, head and neck, liver or kidney cancer. This CDR3 reads CASSLTGQASYEQYF. The CDR3 coding sequence is TGTGCCAGCAGCTTAACGGGACAGGCCTCCTACGAGCAGTACTTC.